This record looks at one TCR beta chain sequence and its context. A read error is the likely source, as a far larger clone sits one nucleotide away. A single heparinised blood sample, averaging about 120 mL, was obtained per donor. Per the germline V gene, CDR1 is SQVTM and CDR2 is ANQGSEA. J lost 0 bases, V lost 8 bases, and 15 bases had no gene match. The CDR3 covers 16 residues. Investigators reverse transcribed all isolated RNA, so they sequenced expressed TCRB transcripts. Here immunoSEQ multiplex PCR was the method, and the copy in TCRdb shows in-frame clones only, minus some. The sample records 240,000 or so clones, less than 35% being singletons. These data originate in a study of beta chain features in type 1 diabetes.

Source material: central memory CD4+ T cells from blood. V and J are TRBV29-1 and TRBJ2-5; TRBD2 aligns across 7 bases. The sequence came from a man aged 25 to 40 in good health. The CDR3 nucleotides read TGCAGCTATTGGGGGGGATATGGGAAGTACCAAGAGACCCAGTACTTC. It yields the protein CSYWGGYGKYQETQYF. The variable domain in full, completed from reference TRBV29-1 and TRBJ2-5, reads SAVISQKPSRDICQRGTSLTIQCQVDSQVTMMFWYRQQPGQSLTLIATANQGSEATYESGFVIDKFPISRPNLTFSTLTVSNMSPEDSSIYLCSYWGGYGKYQETQYFGPGTRLLVL.